This TCR beta chain was profiled in a study of regulatory T cells in long-lasting Graves disease. Overall study findings and caveats: Thyroid tissue was not studied; only peripheral blood was.

Remarks on this clonotype: What it recognizes is unknown.

According to the study, TCR beta libraries were built with iRepertoire HTBI primers and CDR3-region Arm-PCR. Under the authors' procedure: Taken together, the samples had roughly 63 TRBV and 13 to 15 TRBJ segments identified. In TCRdb, the multiplex PCR reads were re-called with MiXCR into one record per CDR3 protein. The V and J calls, along with clone size, are taken from TCRdb and not from the paper's own processing. The sample consists of hundreds of thousands of distinct CDR3 sequences, over 15% of them appearing once. Time point of the sample: newly diagnosed GD, antithyroid drugs for less than 3 months. RNA isolated from PBMCs was used to make the TCR library. Patients hailed from an endocrinology department in Xi'an, China. The CDR3 contains 16 residues. V lost 4 bases to trimming and J lost 2 bases, with 17 bases between them. Per germline, CDR1 MGHRA and CDR2 YSYEKL. The same sample was also used in a study of T cells in Graves' hyperthyroidism and ophthalmopathy.

The J gene is TRBJ2-5, the V gene TRBV4-1; D may be TRBD1 or TRBD2 (6 bases each). This receptor was identified in a middle-aged man with Graves disease. The material was peripheral blood mononuclear cells (PBMCs), obtained at new diagnosis, from a patient treated with antithyroid drugs. The CDR3 sequence is CASSLHTRGPQETQYF. DNA for the CDR3: TGCGCCAGCAGCCTCCACACCCGGGGGCCACAAGAGACCCAGTACTTC.